Listed below are T cell receptor beta chains from one sample, sequenced in a study of T cells in Graves' hyperthyroidism and ophthalmopathy. TCRdb redid the calling of the multiplex PCR reads with MiXCR, one entry per CDR3 protein. The sample consists of approximately 300,000 distinct CDR3 sequences, roughly 19% of them appearing once. Sequenced sample: blood. These receptors were collected from a man aged 45-65 years with Graves' ophthalmopathy. CDR3s include the opening cysteine and the closing phenylalanine or tryptophan. The order of the fields is V gene, clone size, CDR3 length, D gene, J gene, CDR3 protein, CDR3 DNA. A D gene is named only where the DNA matches it firmly. The size of a clone is reported for some rows only, either as once, few or many, or as a class for expanded clones.

TRBV27	few	15	NA	TRBJ2-7	CASTYFGTTKDEQYF	TGTGCCAGCACATACTTTGGGACAACTAAAGACGAGCAGTACTTC
TRBV29-1	few	12	NA	TRBJ2-5	CSTQGREETQYF	TGCAGCACACAGGGCAGGGAAGAGACCCAGTACTTC
TRBV12-3/TRBV12-4	many	15	NA	TRBJ1-4	CASASGGVWGEKLFF	TGTGCCAGCGCCTCTGGGGGGGTTTGGGGTGAAAAACTGTTTTTT
TRBV5-1	many	16	TRBD2	TRBJ2-1	CASSLQLAGSYNEQFF	TGCGCCAGCAGCTTGCAGCTAGCGGGGTCCTACAATGAGCAGTTCTTC
TRBV11-3	many	12	NA	TRBJ2-1	CASSLVRDEQFF	TGTGCCAGCAGCTTAGTAAGGGATGAGCAGTTCTTC
TRBV28	NA	13	NA	TRBJ2-7	CASSSGGNYEQYF	TGTGCCAGCAGCTCCGGTGGGAACTACGAGCAGTACTTC
TRBV19	few	13	TRBD2	TRBJ2-1	CASTPGTSNEQFF	TGTGCCAGTACCCCCGGGACTAGCAATGAGCAGTTCTTC
TRBV2	NA	15	TRBD2	TRBJ2-5	CASGYLAGGGETQYF	TGTGCCAGCGGCTATCTAGCGGGAGGAGGGGAGACCCAGTACTTC
TRBV28	few	15	TRBD1	TRBJ2-1	CASSFDRGLNNEQFF	TGTGCCAGCAGTTTCGACAGGGGGCTCAACAATGAGCAGTTCTTC
TRBV3-1	many	16	NA	TRBJ2-3	CASSQVGGGPTDTQYF	TGTGCCAGCAGCCAAGTAGGTGGGGGACCCACAGATACGCAGTATTTT
TRBV20-1	few	13	NA	TRBJ1-6	CSARGQANSPLHF	TGCAGTGCTAGAGGACAGGCTAATTCACCCCTCCACTTT
TRBV7-9	NA	15	NA	TRBJ1-5	CASSYGGGFGQPQHF	TGTGCCAGCAGCTATGGAGGAGGATTTGGTCAGCCCCAGCATTTT
TRBV20-1	NA	17	TRBD1	TRBJ1-4	CSARDPRDRGRNEKLFF	TGCAGTGCTAGAGATCCCCGCGACAGGGGGCGAAATGAAAAACTGTTTTTT
TRBV5-1	NA	14	NA	TRBJ1-3	CASSDGTTGNTIYF	TGCGCCAGCAGCGACGGGACAACTGGAAACACCATATATTTT
TRBV20-1	few	13	NA	TRBJ2-7	CSASGVGPYEQYF	TGCAGTGCTAGTGGGGTGGGACCCTACGAGCAGTACTTC
TRBV6-1	few	16	TRBD1	TRBJ1-4	CAGRKTGNAPNEKLFF	TGTGCCGGCAGGAAGACAGGGAACGCACCTAATGAAAAACTGTTTTTT
TRBV9	few	17	NA	TRBJ2-4	CASSVEEGTLAKNIQYF	TGTGCCAGCAGCGTAGAGGAGGGGACCTTAGCCAAAAACATTCAGTACTTC
TRBV7-9	few	15	TRBD2	TRBJ2-7	CASSSQLAGEYEQYF	TGTGCCAGCAGCTCCCAACTAGCGGGAGAGTACGAGCAGTACTTC
TRBV28	many	12	NA	TRBJ1-1	CASSLSRVEAFF	TGTGCCAGCAGTTTAAGCCGGGTTGAAGCTTTCTTT
TRBV20-1	NA	13	NA	TRBJ2-3	CSAIGGLADTQYF	TGCAGTGCTATTGGCGGTCTGGCAGATACGCAGTATTTT
TRBV5-1	NA	15	TRBD1	TRBJ2-5	CASSLAGQQEETQYF	TGCGCCAGCAGCTTGGCGGGACAGCAGGAAGAGACCCAGTACTTC
TRBV29-1	NA	15	NA	TRBJ2-1	CSVPSDRSSYNEQFF	TGCAGCGTTCCTTCTGACCGAAGCTCCTACAATGAGCAGTTCTTC
TRBV20-1	many	9	NA	TRBJ2-5	CSALETQYF	TGCAGTGCGTTGGAGACCCAGTACTTC
TRBV7-6	NA	12	NA	TRBJ2-7	CASSLVSGEQYF	TGTGCCAGCAGCTTAGTATCGGGCGAGCAGTACTTC
TRBV28	many	19	TRBD2	TRBJ2-1	CASSLRSKGLADSYNEQFF	TGTGCCAGCAGTTTAAGGTCGAAGGGACTAGCGGATTCCTACAATGAGCAGTTCTTC
TRBV10-3	NA	12	NA	TRBJ2-7	CAISEGLGEQYF	TGTGCCATCAGTGAGGGCCTCGGGGAGCAGTACTTC
TRBV2	NA	14	TRBD1	TRBJ1-2	CASSGGQGLYGYTF	TGTGCCAGCAGTGGGGGACAGGGCCTCTATGGCTACACCTTC
TRBV3-1	many	16	TRBD2	TRBJ2-3	CASSHTPSGSGDTQYF	TGTGCCAGCAGCCATACTCCTAGCGGGAGTGGAGATACGCAGTATTTT
TRBV9	NA	17	NA	TRBJ2-3	CASSVNAQPKLTDTQYF	TGTGCCAGCAGCGTCAACGCACAGCCAAAGCTCACAGATACGCAGTATTTT
TRBV20-1	many	13	NA	TRBJ2-3	CSARGGSTDTQYF	TGCAGTGCTAGAGGGGGGAGCACAGATACGCAGTATTTT
TRBV28	few	14	NA	TRBJ1-6	CASSPPRGNSPLHF	TGTGCCAGCAGTCCCCCGCGGGGGAATTCACCCCTCCACTTT
TRBV12-3/TRBV12-4	many	14	TRBD1	TRBJ1-2	CASSLADRGYGYTF	TGTGCCAGCAGTTTAGCCGACAGGGGTTATGGCTACACCTTC
TRBV6-1	many	14	TRBD1	TRBJ1-1	CASSEIGTGTEAFF	TGTGCCAGCAGTGAAATAGGGACAGGGACTGAAGCTTTCTTT
TRBV3-1	many	15	NA	TRBJ2-7	CASSHTGRNSYEQYF	TGTGCCAGCAGCCATACGGGACGGAACTCCTACGAGCAGTACTTC
TRBV20-1	many	11	NA	TRBJ1-2	CSAAPGLYYTF	TGCAGTGCTGCGCCCGGGCTCTACTACACCTTC
TRBV20-1	many	13	NA	TRBJ2-5	CSVTAGGRETQYF	TGCAGTGTCACCGCCGGAGGACGGGAGACCCAGTACTTC
TRBV2	many	14	NA	TRBJ1-4	CASSGSGLGEKLFF	TGTGCCAGCAGTGGTTCAGGGTTGGGGGAAAAACTGTTTTTT
TRBV20-1	many	13	TRBD1	TRBJ1-2	CSAGETGNGGYTF	TGCAGTGCCGGTGAGACAGGGAACGGTGGCTACACCTTC
TRBV10-2	NA	15	TRBD2	TRBJ2-7	CASSELEREPYEQYF	TGCGCCAGCAGTGAGCTCGAGCGGGAACCCTACGAGCAGTACTTC
TRBV12-3/TRBV12-4	many	14	TRBD1	TRBJ1-4	CASSRTGAAEKLFF	TGTGCCAGCAGTCGGACAGGGGCGGCTGAAAAACTGTTTTTT
TRBV11-3	NA	19	NA	TRBJ2-1	CASSLGWWRGGVSYNEQFF	TGTGCCAGCAGCTTAGGGTGGTGGAGGGGAGGAGTCTCCTACAATGAGCAGTTCTTC
TRBV20-1	many	12	NA	TRBJ2-3	CSARDNGDTQYF	TGCAGTGCTAGAGATAACGGGGATACGCAGTATTTT
TRBV11-2	NA	15	NA	TRBJ1-2	CASSWRGGATPNYTF	TGTGCCAGCAGTTGGAGGGGGGGGGCGACCCCCAACTACACCTTC
TRBV6-1	few	12	NA	TRBJ2-7	CASTGSSYEQYF	TGTGCCAGCACCGGGAGCTCCTACGAGCAGTACTTC
TRBV6-1	NA	14	TRBD2	TRBJ2-1	CASLGLAVYNEQFF	TGTGCCAGCCTGGGACTAGCGGTGTACAATGAGCAGTTCTTC
TRBV28	many	16	NA	TRBJ2-7	CASSGDGWGRGYEQYF	TGTGCCAGCAGTGGGGATGGTTGGGGGAGAGGCTACGAGCAGTACTTC
TRBV10-2	NA	14	NA	TRBJ2-3	CASKAGTHTDTQYF	TGCGCCAGCAAGGCGGGCACACACACAGATACGCAGTATTTT
TRBV7-6	NA	16	NA	TRBJ2-7	CASSFRGLAASYEQYF	TGTGCCAGCAGCTTTAGGGGGCTAGCGGCCTCCTACGAGCAGTACTTC
TRBV28	many	13	NA	TRBJ1-2	CASSLPNRGGYTF	TGTGCCAGCAGTTTACCGAATCGGGGCGGCTACACCTTC
TRBV28	few	17	TRBD1	TRBJ1-3	CASSFLRDRGRENTIYF	TGTGCCAGCAGTTTCCTTCGGGACAGGGGGCGCGAAAACACCATATATTTT